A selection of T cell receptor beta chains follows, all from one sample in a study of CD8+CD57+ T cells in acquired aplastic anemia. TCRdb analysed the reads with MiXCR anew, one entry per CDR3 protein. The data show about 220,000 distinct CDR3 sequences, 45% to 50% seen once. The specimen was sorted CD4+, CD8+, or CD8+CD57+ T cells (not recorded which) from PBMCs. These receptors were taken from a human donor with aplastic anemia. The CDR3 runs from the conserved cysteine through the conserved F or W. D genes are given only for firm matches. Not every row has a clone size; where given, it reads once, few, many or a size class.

TGTGCTAGTGGGTCAGGACAGCTTGGCTACAATGAGCAGTTCTTC	CASGSGQLGYNEQFF	TRBV12-3/TRBV12-4	TRBJ2-1	NA	NA
TGTGCCATCAGTGTGGGGGCTGACACTGAAGCTTTCTTT	CAISVGADTEAFF	TRBV10-3	TRBJ1-1	NA	NA
TGTGCCAGTAGTAAAAGACAGGAGAACACTGAAGCTTTCTTT	CASSKRQENTEAFF	TRBV19	TRBJ1-1	once	NA
TGTGCCAGCGGTGGACTAGCGGGGGGTGAGCAGTTCTTC	CASGGLAGGEQFF	TRBV7-6	TRBJ2-1	NA	TRBD2
TGTGCCAGCAGCCCCCACCGATCAAACACTGAAGCTTTCTTT	CASSPHRSNTEAFF	TRBV9	TRBJ1-1	many	NA
TGTGCCAGCAGCTCTCGGGGGGGAACAGATACGCAGTATTTT	CASSSRGGTDTQYF	TRBV7-9	TRBJ2-3	NA	TRBD2
TGTGCCAGTAGGAACAGGGCCGTGAATGAAAAACTGTTTTTT	CASRNRAVNEKLFF	TRBV19	TRBJ1-4	many	NA
TGTGCCAGTAGTCGGACAGGGGGCACTGAAGCTTTCTTT	CASSRTGGTEAFF	TRBV19	TRBJ1-1	NA	TRBD1
TGTGCCAGCAGCTGGGCGGCGGGGTCCAATGAGCAGTTCTTC	CASSWAAGSNEQFF	TRBV7-2	TRBJ2-1	NA	NA
TGTGCCAGCAGCCTAGGCAGGGCAGGGTCCTACGAGCAGTACTTC	CASSLGRAGSYEQYF	TRBV7-9	TRBJ2-7	once	NA
TGTGCCAGCAGCTTAGAGCGGGCGGGATACGAGCAGTACTTC	CASSLERAGYEQYF	TRBV7-9	TRBJ2-7	NA	NA
TGTGCCAGCAGCCCCGCTCTGGGGGCAATAGAGACCCAGTACTTC	CASSPALGAIETQYF	TRBV7-3	TRBJ2-5	once	NA
TGCAGCGTTGAGGATACAGGACGGATGACTGGCTACACCTTC	CSVEDTGRMTGYTF	TRBV29-1	TRBJ1-2	NA	NA
TGTGCCAGCAGCCAGGGGTCCTACGAGCAGTACTTC	CASSQGSYEQYF	TRBV7-3	TRBJ2-7	few	NA
TGTGCCAGCAGTTCTGACCGAAATAGGGATACGCAGTATTTT	CASSSDRNRDTQYF	TRBV6-5	TRBJ2-3	few	NA
TGTGCCAGCAGCAGTCAGAGGGACTATGGCTACACCTTC	CASSSQRDYGYTF	TRBV27	TRBJ1-2	many	NA
TGTGCCAGCAGTTTAGGGGTAAGGAGCAATCAGCCCCAGCGTTTT	CASSLGVRSNQPQRF	TRBV12-3/TRBV12-4	TRBJ1-5	NA	NA
TGTGCCAGCAGCTTGCGACTAGCAGTAACATCCGATACGCAGTATTTT	CASSLRLAVTSDTQYF	TRBV7-6	TRBJ2-3	many	TRBD2
TGCAGTGCTAGTCCCGGGGGGGCTCGGGAGACCCAGTACTTC	CSASPGGARETQYF	TRBV20-1	TRBJ2-5	NA	TRBD2
TGTGCCAGTACCCCCACAGGGAAAGGTACGCAGTATTTT	CASTPTGKGTQYF	TRBV19	TRBJ2-3	NA	NA
TGTGCCAGCGCCGGGACAGGGAGCACCGGGGAGCTGTTTTTT	CASAGTGSTGELFF	TRBV7-9	TRBJ2-2	many	TRBD1
TGCAGTGCTAGAGATGGGCGGGGAGAGTACTTC	CSARDGRGEYF	TRBV20-1	TRBJ2-7	NA	NA
TGTGCCACCAGCAGAGAGGCGGGGGCCTCCTACGAGCAGTACTTC	CATSREAGASYEQYF	TRBV15	TRBJ2-7	once	NA
TGTGCCAGCAGTGAAGTGGCTAGCGGAACCGGGGAGCTGTTTTTT	CASSEVASGTGELFF	TRBV2	TRBJ2-2	NA	TRBD2
TGTGCCAGCAGCTTAATTAGGAAACAGGGGCCGAACACCGGGGAGCTGTTTTTT	CASSLIRKQGPNTGELFF	TRBV7-3	TRBJ2-2	many	TRBD1
TGCGCCAGCAGCCAAGCCCTGGACACTGAAGCTTTCTTT	CASSQALDTEAFF	TRBV4-1	TRBJ1-1	many	NA
TGTGCCGTTTCCGACAGTCGACGTTTGGGCTACACCTTC	CAVSDSRRLGYTF	TRBV24-1	TRBJ1-2	NA	NA
TGCAGCGTTGTAGGCGGGGACCAAGAGACCCAGTACTTC	CSVVGGDQETQYF	TRBV29-1	TRBJ2-5	NA	NA
TGTGCCAGCAGGGAATGGGGGGCGCCTAGAGGCTACACCTTC	CASREWGAPRGYTF	TRBV6-1	TRBJ1-2	NA	NA
TGTGCCATCAGTGAATACCGGGGGGGTGGGGAAAAACTGTTTTTT	CAISEYRGGGEKLFF	TRBV10-3	TRBJ1-4	NA	NA
TGTGCCAGCAGCTTAGGGGACAACTATGGCTACACCTTC	CASSLGDNYGYTF	TRBV7-9	TRBJ1-2	few	NA
TGTGCCAGCAGCTTAGCGAACTTTCACGGAAACACTGAAGCTTTCTTT	CASSLANFHGNTEAFF	TRBV7-9	TRBJ1-1	many	NA